In this sample, the clone carrying this T cell receptor (beta chain) turned up many times. Its antigen is undetermined. Trimming removed 1 base from V and 2 bases from J, with 9 bases in between. Germline values: CDR1 SGHDT, CDR2 YYEEEE. CDR3 length: 14 residues. The sample belongs to a study of identical twins. TCRdb re-derived calls from the 5' RACE reads in MiXCR, one entry per CDR3 protein. This sample has over 200,000 distinct CDR3 sequences, with around 10% found just once. General observations from the study: Within cord blood, abundant beta clonotypes carried fewer insertions, but memory repertoires showed no such trend. Within beta out-of-frame sequences, the excess sharing observed between twins was weaker. Models predicted too little out-of-frame TCR alpha sharing in monozygotic twins.

Healthy Caucasians provided all donations. The source material was memory (CD45RO+) T cells sorted from blood. This TCR derives from a woman aged 18-29 years in good health. The chain carries TRBV5-6 and TRBJ1-2; a possible D gene is TRBD1 (5 bases). CDR3 in DNA: TGTGCCAGCAGCTTGCAGGGCCTCAACTATGGCTACACCTTC. Translation gives CASSLQGLNYGYTF.